The following is a TCR beta chain sequence with its context. Trimming cost V 3 bases and J 5 bases; bases outside gene matches: 10. Germline assignment: CDR1 LNHNV and CDR2 YYDKDF (reference sequence). There are 15 residues in the CDR3. This entry is derived from a study of blood T cell repertoires in COVID-19. Study-level information: Both acute and convalescent COVID-19 samples were obtained from the United States, Italy and Spain.

Original data processing: Estimation of nucleated cell counts relied on the amplification of reference gene primers. Sequenced by immunoSEQ multiplex PCR; TCRdb stores in-frame clones only, minus some. V and J calls and clone size are as listed in that table; D and trimming were resolved from the DNA. The sample has a few hundred thousand clones; 82% are singletons. The sequenced sample consisted of peripheral blood. J is TRBJ2-7 and V is TRBV15, with 7 bases that match TRBD1. This sequence was found in a woman between 18 and 29 years old with acute or convalescent COVID-19. CDR3 coding DNA: TGTGCCACCAGCAGGACAGGGCCGCCCGTGAACGAGCAGTACTTC. Protein sequence: CATSRTGPPVNEQYF.